Each of the 2 T cell receptor beta chains below was sequenced from the same sample in a study of regulatory T cells in long-lasting Graves disease. The time point: persistent/refractory GD, antithyroid drugs over 5 years with positive TRAb. PBMC RNA served as the TCR library source. iRepertoire HTBI primers and Arm-PCR of CDR3 regions built TCR beta libraries. Each CDR3 protein is one row after TCRdb ran MiXCR on the multiplex PCR reads. This sample has a few hundred thousand distinct CDR3 sequences; 20% to 25% occur once, and the top ten carry 13% to 15%. The sample was peripheral blood mononuclear cells (PBMCs), taken when the disease was refractory, from a patient treated with antithyroid drugs. These receptors came from a female donor with Graves disease.

This clonotype was observed at least ten times. The rearrangement joins TRBV27 to TRBJ2-7, with TRBD1 matching 7 bases. The V gene's germline CDR1 is MNHEY and CDR2 SMNVEV (reference sequence). This CDR3 region has 11 residues. The junction had 4 bases not matched to a gene; V was cut back by 5 bases and J by 9 bases. The CDR3 loop is CASSTGQVQYF. In nucleotides, the CDR3 is TGTGCCAGCAGTACCGGACAGGTGCAGTACTTC.

There are a few counts of this clonotype. As DNA, the CDR3 is TGCAGCGTCTACACGGTACAAGAGACCCAGTACTTC. Translated: CSVYTVQETQYF. This rearrangement joins TRBV29-1 to TRBJ2-5, with D unclear. Germline CDR1 SQVTM, CDR2 ANQGSEA. This CDR3 has 12 amino acids. Trimming removed 6 bases from V and 2 bases from J, with 10 bases in between.